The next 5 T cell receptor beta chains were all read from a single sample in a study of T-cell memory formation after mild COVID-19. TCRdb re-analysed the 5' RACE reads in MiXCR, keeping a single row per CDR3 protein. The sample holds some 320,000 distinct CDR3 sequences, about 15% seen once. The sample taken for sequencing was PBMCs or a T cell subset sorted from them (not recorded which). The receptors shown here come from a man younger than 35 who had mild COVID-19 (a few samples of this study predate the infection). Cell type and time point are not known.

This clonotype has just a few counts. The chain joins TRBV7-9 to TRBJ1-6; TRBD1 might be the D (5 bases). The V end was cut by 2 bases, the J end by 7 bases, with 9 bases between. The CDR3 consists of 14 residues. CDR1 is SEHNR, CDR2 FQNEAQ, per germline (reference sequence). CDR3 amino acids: CASSLRGENSPLHF. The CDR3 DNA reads TGTGCCAGCAGCTTAAGAGGGGAGAATTCACCCCTCCACTTT.

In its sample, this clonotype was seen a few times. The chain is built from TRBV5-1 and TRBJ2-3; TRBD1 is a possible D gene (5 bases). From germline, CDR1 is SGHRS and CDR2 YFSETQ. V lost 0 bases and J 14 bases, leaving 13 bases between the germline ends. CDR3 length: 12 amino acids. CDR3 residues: CASSLAQGRVYF. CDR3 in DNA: TGCGCCAGCAGCTTGGCCCAGGGAAGGGTGTATTTT.

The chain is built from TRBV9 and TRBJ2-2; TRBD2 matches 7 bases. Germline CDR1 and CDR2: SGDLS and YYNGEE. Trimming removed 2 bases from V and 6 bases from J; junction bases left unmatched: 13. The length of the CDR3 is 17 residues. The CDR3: CASSVGGLGISAGELFF. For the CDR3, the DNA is TGTGCCAGCAGCGTCGGGGGGTTGGGGATTTCGGCCGGGGAGCTGTTTTTT.

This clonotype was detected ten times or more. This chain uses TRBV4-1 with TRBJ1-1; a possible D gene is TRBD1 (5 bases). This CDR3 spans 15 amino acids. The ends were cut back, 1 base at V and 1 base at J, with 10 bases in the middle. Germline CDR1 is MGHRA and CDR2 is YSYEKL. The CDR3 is CASSQGGWANTEAFF. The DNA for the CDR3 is TGCGCCAGCAGCCAAGGGGGGTGGGCGAACACTGAAGCTTTCTTT.

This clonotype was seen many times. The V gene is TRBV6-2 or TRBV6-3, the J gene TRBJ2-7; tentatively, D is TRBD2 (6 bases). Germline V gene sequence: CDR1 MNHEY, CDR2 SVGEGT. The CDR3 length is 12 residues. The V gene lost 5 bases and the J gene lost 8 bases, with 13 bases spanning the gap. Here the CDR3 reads CASSALGGQQYV. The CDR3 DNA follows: TGTGCCAGCAGTGCGCTGGGGGGACAGCAGTACGTC.